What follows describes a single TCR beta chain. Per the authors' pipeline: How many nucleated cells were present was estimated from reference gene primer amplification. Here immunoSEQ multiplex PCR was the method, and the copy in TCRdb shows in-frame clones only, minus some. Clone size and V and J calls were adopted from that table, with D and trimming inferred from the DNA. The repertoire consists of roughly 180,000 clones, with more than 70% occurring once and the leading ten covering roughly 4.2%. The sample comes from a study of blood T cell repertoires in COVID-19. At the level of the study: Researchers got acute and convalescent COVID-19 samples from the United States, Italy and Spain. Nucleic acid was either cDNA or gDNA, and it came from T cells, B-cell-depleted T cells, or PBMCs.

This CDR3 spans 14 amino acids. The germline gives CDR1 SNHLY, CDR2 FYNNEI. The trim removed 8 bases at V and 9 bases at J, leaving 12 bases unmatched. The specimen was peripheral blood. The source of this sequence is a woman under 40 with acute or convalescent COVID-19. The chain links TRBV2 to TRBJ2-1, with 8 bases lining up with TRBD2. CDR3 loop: CASLEKAGAVEQFF. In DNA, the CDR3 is TGTGCCAGCTTGGAGAAAGCGGGAGCGGTTGAGCAGTTCTTC.